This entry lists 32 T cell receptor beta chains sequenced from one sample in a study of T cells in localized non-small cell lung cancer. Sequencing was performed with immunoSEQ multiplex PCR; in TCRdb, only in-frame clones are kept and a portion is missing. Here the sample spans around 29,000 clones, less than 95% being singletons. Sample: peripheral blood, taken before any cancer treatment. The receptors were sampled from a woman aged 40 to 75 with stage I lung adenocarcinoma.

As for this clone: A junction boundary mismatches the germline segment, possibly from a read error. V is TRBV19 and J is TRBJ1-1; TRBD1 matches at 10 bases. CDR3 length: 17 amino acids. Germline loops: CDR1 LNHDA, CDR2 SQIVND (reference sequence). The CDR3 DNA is TGTGCCGGTAGTGACACCGGGACAGGGGTCTTGGGCACTGAAGCTTTCTTT. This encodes CAGSDTGTGVLGTEAFF.

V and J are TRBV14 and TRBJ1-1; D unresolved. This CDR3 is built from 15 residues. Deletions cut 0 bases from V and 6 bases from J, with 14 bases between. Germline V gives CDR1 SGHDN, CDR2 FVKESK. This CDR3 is CASSQDGRPNAEAFF. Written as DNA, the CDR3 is TGTGCCAGCAGCCAAGATGGTCGGCCGAATGCTGAAGCTTTCTTT.

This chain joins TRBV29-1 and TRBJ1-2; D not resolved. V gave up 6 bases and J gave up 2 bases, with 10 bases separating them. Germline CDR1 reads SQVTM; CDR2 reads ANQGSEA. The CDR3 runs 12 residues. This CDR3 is CSVSVLNYGYTF. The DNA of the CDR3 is TGCAGCGTCTCTGTCCTGAACTATGGCTACACCTTC.

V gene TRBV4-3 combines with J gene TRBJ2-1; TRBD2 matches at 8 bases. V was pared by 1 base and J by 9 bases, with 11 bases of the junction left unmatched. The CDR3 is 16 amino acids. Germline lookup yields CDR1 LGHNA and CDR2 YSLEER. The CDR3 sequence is CASSQGLASRRSEQFF. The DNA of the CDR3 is TGCGCCAGCAGCCAAGGACTAGCGTCAAGGCGGAGTGAGCAGTTCTTC.

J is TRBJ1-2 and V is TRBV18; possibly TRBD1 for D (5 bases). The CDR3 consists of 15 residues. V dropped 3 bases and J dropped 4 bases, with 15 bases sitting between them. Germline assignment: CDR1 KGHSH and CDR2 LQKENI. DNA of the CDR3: TGTGCCAGCTCACCCCCAAATACTGGGGGCTATGGCTACACCTTC. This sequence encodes CASSPPNTGGYGYTF.

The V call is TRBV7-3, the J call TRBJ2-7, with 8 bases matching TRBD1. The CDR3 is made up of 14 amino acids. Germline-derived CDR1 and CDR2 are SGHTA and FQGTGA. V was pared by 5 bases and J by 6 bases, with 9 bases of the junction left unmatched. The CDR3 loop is CASSPGQGGSEQYF. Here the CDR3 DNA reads TGTGCCAGCAGCCCCGGACAGGGTGGGTCCGAGCAGTACTTC.

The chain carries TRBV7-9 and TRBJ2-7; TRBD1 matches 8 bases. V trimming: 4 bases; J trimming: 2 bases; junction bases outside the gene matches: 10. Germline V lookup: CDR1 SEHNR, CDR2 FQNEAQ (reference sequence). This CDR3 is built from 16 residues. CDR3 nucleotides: TGTGCCAGCAGCTCACCCTCTGGCAGGGGGCCCTACGAGCAGTACTTC. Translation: CASSSPSGRGPYEQYF.

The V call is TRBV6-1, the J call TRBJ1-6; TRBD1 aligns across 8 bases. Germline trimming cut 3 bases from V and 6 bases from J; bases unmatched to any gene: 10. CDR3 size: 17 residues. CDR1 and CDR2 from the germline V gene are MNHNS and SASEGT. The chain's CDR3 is CASSEGLHRGFNSPLHF. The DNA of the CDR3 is TGTGCCAGCAGTGAGGGTTTGCACAGGGGGTTTAATTCACCCCTCCACTTT.

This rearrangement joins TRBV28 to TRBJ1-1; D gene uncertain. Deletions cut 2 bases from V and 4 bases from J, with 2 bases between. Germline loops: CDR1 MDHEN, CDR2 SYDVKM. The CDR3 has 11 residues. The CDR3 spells CASSLGTEAFF. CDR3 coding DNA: TGTGCCAGCAGTTTAGGCACTGAAGCTTTCTTT.

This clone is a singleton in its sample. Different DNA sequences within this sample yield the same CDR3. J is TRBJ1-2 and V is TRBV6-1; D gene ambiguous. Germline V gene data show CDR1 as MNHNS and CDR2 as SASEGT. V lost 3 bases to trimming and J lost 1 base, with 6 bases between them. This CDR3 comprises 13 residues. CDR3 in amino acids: CASSDTVNYGYTF. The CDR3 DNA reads TGTGCCAGCAGTGATACAGTTAACTATGGCTACACCTTC.

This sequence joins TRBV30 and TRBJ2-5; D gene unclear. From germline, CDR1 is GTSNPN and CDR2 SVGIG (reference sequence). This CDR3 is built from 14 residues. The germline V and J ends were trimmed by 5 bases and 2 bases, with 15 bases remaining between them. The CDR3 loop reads CAWARGGLQETQYF. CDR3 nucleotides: TGTGCCTGGGCGAGAGGCGGTCTTCAAGAGACCCAGTACTTC. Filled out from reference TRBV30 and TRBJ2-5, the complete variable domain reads SQTIHQWPATLVQPVGSPLSLECTVEGTSNPNLYWYRQAAGRGLQLLFYSVGIGQISSEVPQNLSASRPQDRQFILSSKKLLLSDSGFYLCAWARGGLQETQYFGPGTRLLVL.

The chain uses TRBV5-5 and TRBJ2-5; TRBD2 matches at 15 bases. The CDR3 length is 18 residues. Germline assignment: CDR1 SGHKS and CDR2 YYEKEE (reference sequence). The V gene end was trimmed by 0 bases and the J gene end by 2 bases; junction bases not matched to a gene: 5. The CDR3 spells CASSLGRGLAGGQETQYF. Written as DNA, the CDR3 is TGTGCCAGCAGCTTGGGGCGGGGACTAGCGGGGGGACAAGAGACCCAGTACTTC.

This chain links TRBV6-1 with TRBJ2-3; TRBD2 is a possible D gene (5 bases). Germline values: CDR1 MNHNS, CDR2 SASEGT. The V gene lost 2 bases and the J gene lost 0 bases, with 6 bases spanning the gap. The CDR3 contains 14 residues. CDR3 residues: CASSERGSTDTQYF. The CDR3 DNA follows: TGTGCCAGCAGTGAACGGGGAAGCACAGATACGCAGTATTTT.

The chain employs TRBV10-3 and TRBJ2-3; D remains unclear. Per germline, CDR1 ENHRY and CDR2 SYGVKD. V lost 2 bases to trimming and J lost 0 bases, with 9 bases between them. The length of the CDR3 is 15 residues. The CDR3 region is CAISERPGSTDTQYF. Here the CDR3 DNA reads TGTGCCATCAGTGAGAGGCCTGGGAGCACAGATACGCAGTATTTT.

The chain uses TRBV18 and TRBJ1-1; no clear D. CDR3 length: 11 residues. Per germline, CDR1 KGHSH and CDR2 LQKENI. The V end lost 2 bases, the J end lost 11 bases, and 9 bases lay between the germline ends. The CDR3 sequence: CASSPSDSAFF. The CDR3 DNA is TGTGCCAGCTCACCATCCGACTCGGCTTTCTTT. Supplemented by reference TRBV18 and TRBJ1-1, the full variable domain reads NAGVMQNPRHLVRRRGQEARLRCSPMKGHSHVYWYRQLPEEGLKFMVYLQKENIIDESGMPKERFSAEFPKEGPSILRIQQVVRGDSAAYFCASSPSDSAFFGQGTRLTVV.

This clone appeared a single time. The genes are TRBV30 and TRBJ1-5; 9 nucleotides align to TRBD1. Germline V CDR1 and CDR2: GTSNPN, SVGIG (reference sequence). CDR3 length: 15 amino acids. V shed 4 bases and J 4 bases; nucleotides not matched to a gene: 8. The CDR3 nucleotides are TGTGCCTGGACCAAGGCGGGGACAGGGAATCAGCCCCAGCATTTT. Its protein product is CAWTKAGTGNQPQHF.

CDR3 protein: CASSYKGNTEAFF. The DNA for the CDR3 is TGTGCCAGCAGTTATAAGGGGAACACTGAAGCTTTCTTT. This sequence joins TRBV6-6 and TRBJ1-1; D gene ambiguous. The CDR3 contains 13 residues. Trimming removed 3 bases from V and 1 base from J, with 6 bases in between. Per the germline V gene, CDR1 is MNHNY and CDR2 is SVGAGI (reference sequence).

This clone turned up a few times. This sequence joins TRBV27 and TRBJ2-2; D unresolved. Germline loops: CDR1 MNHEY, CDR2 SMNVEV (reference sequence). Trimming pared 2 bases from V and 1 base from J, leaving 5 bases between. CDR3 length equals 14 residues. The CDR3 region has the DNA TGTGCCAGCAGTTTAACGGTGAACACCGGGGAGCTGTTTTTT. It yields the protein CASSLTVNTGELFF.

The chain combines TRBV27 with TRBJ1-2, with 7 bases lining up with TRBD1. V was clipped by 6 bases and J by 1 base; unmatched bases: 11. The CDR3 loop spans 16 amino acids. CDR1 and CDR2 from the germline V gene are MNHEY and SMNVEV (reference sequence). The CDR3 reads CASSPDRSFLNYGYTF. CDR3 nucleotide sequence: TGTGCCAGCAGCCCGGACAGGTCTTTTCTTAACTATGGCTACACCTTC.

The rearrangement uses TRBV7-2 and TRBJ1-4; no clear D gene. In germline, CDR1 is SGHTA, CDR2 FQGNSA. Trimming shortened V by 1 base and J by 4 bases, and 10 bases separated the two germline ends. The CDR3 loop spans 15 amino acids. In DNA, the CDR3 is TGTGCCAGCAGCTTAGGATGGGGAGATAATGAAAAACTGTTTTTT. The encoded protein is CASSLGWGDNEKLFF.

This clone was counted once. This CDR3 is CASSSPWGNEKLFF. CDR3 in DNA: TGTGCCAGCAGCTCCCCATGGGGAAATGAAAAACTGTTTTTT. This rearrangement joins TRBV11-3 to TRBJ1-4; D not resolved. CDR1 and CDR2 from the germline V gene are SGHNT and YENEEA. The CDR3 is 14 residues long. Trimming left V 4 bases short and J 5 bases short, with 11 bases between.

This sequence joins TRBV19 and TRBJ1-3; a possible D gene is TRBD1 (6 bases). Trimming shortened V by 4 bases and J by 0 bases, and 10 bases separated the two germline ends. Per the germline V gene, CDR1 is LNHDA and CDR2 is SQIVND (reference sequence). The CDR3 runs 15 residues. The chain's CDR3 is CASSTDRFSGNTIYF. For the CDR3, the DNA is TGTGCCAGTAGTACGGACAGATTCTCTGGAAACACCATATATTTT.

In DNA form, the CDR3 reads TGTGCCAGTAGTATCATCTCGGGACAGGGCTCCTACGAGCAGTACTTC. Translating it yields CASSIISGQGSYEQYF. This chain connects TRBV19 to TRBJ2-7; 9 bases line up with TRBD1. V lost 3 bases to trimming and J lost 0 bases; unmatched junction nucleotides: 6. This CDR3 region has 16 residues. Germline lookup yields CDR1 LNHDA and CDR2 SQIVND (reference sequence).

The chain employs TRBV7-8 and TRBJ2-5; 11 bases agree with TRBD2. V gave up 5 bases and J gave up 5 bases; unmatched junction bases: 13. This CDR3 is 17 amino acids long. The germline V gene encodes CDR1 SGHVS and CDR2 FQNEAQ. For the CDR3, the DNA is TGTGCCAGCAGCCCGGGCTCCGTAGCGGGGGGGCGGGAGACCCAGTACTTC. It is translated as CASSPGSVAGGRETQYF.

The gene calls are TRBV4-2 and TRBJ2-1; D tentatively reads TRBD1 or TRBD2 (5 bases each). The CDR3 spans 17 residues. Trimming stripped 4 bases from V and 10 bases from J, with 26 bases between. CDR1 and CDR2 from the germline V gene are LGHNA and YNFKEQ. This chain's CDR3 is CASSPTDPTQVRGEQFF. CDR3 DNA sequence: TGTGCCAGCAGCCCAACCGACCCCACCCAGGTGAGGGGAGAGCAGTTCTTC.

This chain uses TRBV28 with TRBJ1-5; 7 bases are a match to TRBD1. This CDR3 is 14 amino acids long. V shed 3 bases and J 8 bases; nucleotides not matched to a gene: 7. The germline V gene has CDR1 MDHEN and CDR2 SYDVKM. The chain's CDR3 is CASSLGGGGKPQHF. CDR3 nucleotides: TGTGCCAGCAGTTTGGGAGGGGGCGGAAAGCCCCAGCATTTT.

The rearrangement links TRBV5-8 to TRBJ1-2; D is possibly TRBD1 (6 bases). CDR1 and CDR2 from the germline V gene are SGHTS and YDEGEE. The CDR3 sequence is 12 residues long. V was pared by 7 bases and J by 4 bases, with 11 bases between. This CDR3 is CASQQGVYGYTF. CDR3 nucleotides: TGTGCCAGCCAACAGGGCGTCTATGGCTACACCTTC.

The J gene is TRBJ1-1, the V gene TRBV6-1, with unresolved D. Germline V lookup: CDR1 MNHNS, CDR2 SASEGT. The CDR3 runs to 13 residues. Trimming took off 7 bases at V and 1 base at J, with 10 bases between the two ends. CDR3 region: CASNPGRNTEAFF. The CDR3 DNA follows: TGTGCCAGCAATCCCGGTAGGAACACTGAAGCTTTCTTT.

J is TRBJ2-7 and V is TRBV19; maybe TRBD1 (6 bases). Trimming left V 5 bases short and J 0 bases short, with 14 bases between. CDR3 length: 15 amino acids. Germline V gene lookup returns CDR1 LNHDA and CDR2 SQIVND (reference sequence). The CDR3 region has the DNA TGTGCCAGTAGTCAAAAGGGGGAGAGCTCCTACGAGCAGTACTTC. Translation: CASSQKGESSYEQYF. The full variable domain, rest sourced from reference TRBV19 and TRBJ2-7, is DGGITQSPKYLFRKEGQNVTLSCEQNLNHDAMYWYRQDPGQGLRLIYYSQIVNDFQKGDIAEGYSVSREKKESFPLTVTSAQKNPTAFYLCASSQKGESSYEQYFGPGTRLTVT.

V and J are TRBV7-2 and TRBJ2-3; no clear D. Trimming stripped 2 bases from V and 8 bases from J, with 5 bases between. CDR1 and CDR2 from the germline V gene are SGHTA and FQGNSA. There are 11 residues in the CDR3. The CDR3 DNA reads TGTGCCAGCAGCTTACGTGTTACGCAGTATTTT. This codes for CASSLRVTQYF.

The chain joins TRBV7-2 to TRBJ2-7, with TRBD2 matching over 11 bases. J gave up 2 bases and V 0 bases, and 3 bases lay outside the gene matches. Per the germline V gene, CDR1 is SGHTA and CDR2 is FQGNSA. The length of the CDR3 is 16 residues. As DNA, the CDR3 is TGTGCCAGCAGCTTAGCGATAGCGGGGGGGGCCTACGAGCAGTACTTC. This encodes CASSLAIAGGAYEQYF.

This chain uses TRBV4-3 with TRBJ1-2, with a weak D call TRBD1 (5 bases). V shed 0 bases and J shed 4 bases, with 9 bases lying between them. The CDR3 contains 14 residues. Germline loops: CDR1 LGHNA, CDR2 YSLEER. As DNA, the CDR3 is TGCGCCAGCAGCCAAGACAGGGTCACCTATGGCTACACCTTC. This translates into CASSQDRVTYGYTF.